This paragraph covers one T cell receptor beta chain sequence. Its antigen is as yet unknown. These data come from a study of immune evolution from preneoplasia to lung adenocarcinoma. Produced via immunoSEQ multiplex PCR; TCRdb's table is partial and in-frame only. The data contain under 3,000 clones, 81% of them singletons. Study-level results: Later-stage lesions appeared to have more T cells, more diversity, less clonality.

Germline CDR1 is LNHDA and CDR2 is SQIVND (reference sequence). The CDR3 spans 13 residues. Deletions cut 5 bases from V and 4 bases from J, with 6 bases between. The sequence came from a person between 60 and 79 years old with lung adenocarcinoma. The chain links TRBV19 to TRBJ2-6; D is undetermined. Sequenced sample: FFPE adjacent normal lung tissue. The CDR3 region has the DNA TGTGCCAGTAGTCCTTCGGGGGCCAACGTCCTGACTTTC. Translated, it gives CASSPSGANVLTF. The full variable domain, its missing parts supplied by reference TRBV19 and TRBJ2-6, is DGGITQSPKYLFRKEGQNVTLSCEQNLNHDAMYWYRQDPGQGLRLIYYSQIVNDFQKGDIAEGYSVSREKKESFPLTVTSAQKNPTAFYLCASSPSGANVLTFGAGSRLTVL.